The clone carrying this T cell receptor (beta chain) occurred a few times. The time point is: newly diagnosed GD, antithyroid drugs for less than 3 months. PBMCs provided the RNA from which the TCR library was made. The data were obtained in a study of regulatory T cells in long-lasting Graves disease. Study-level background: Newly diagnosed Graves' patients had taken antithyroid drugs under 3 months.

The V and J ends lost 3 bases and 4 bases, in that order; junction bases with no gene match: 2. The CDR3 extends over 13 amino acids. Per the germline V gene, CDR1 is DFQATT and CDR2 is SNEGSKA (reference sequence). According to the study, TCR beta libraries were built with iRepertoire HTBI primers and CDR3-region Arm-PCR. TCRdb re-called the multiplex PCR reads through MiXCR, storing one row per CDR3 protein. The sample contains about 320,000 distinct CDR3 sequences, 18% of which appear only once. The sequencing here drew on peripheral blood mononuclear cells (PBMCs), taken at new diagnosis, from a patient treated with antithyroid drugs. The TCR was taken from a female donor with Graves disease. The chain recombines TRBV20-1 with TRBJ2-3; 9 bases align to TRBD2. CDR3 amino acids: CSARGGGADTQYF. The CDR3 bases are TGCAGTGCTAGGGGCGGGGGGGCAGATACGCAGTATTTT.